Listed below are T cell receptor beta chains from one sample, sequenced in a study of shared T cell receptors in the human thymus. Libraries were prepared by immunoSEQ multiplex PCR; TCRdb keeps only in-frame clonotypes and omits some of them. The repertoire includes some 640,000 clones, about 90% of them detected once, and 0.0094% sits in the top ten. This same sample was also part of a study on human thymus T cells.

Sequencing was done on a sample of thymocytes. The receptors here all came from a boy younger than two with a congenital heart defect. CDR3s include the opening cysteine and the closing phenylalanine or tryptophan. Fields, in order: V gene, J gene, D gene, CDR3 length, clone size, CDR3 protein, CDR3 DNA. A D gene is named only where the DNA matches it firmly. Some rows mark clone size as missing; the rest say once, few, many or name a class of expanded clone.

>TRBV5-1|TRBJ2-7|-|18|-
CASSLPRIPGRPSYEQYF
TGCGCCAGCAGCTTGCCCCGGATTCCAGGGCGCCCCTCCTACGAGCAGTACTTC
>TRBV10-3|TRBJ2-7|-|14|-
CAISDWGGGYEQYF
TGTGCCATCAGTGATTGGGGAGGAGGTTACGAGCAGTACTTC
>TRBV29-1|TRBJ2-2|TRBD2|13|-
CSGSGRDTGELFF
TGCAGCGGGAGCGGGAGGGACACCGGGGAGCTGTTTTTT
>TRBV5-6|TRBJ2-7|TRBD1|18|-
CASSFRPGGGRDLSEQYF
TGTGCCAGCAGCTTCCGGCCAGGGGGCGGCCGGGACCTCTCCGAGCAGTACTTC
>TRBV4-3|TRBJ2-2|-|16|-
CASSPARTANTGELFF
TGCGCCAGCAGCCCTGCTCGGACAGCGAACACCGGGGAGCTGTTTTTT
>TRBV7-2|TRBJ2-3|TRBD2|17|-
CASSATPRAGNTDTQYF
TGTGCCAGCAGCGCCACCCCACGAGCGGGGAACACAGATACGCAGTATTTT
>TRBV4-3|TRBJ1-1|TRBD1|20|-
CASSQEKVKQGPNDGTEAFF
TGCGCCAGCAGCCAAGAAAAGGTGAAACAGGGGCCAAATGATGGCACTGAAGCTTTCTTT
>TRBV27|TRBJ1-1|-|14|-
CASSSGLLNTEAFF
TGTGCCAGCAGTTCGGGACTTCTGAACACTGAAGCTTTCTTT
>TRBV18|TRBJ1-2|-|18|-
CASSPYNRQHPTNYGYTF
TGTGCCAGCTCACCTTATAACAGACAACACCCCACTAACTATGGCTACACCTTC
>TRBV9|TRBJ2-7|TRBD2|16|-
CASSVAKREVSYEQYF
TGTGCCAGCAGCGTAGCTAAGCGGGAGGTGTCCTACGAGCAGTACTTC
>TRBV29-1|TRBJ2-7|-|12|-
CSVGTVNYEQYF
TGCAGCGTTGGGACAGTTAACTACGAGCAGTACTTC
>TRBV4-3|TRBJ2-3|TRBD2|16|-
CASSQLAGDWTDTQYF
TGCGCCAGCAGCCAATTAGCGGGAGATTGGACAGATACGCAGTATTTT
>TRBV27|TRBJ1-3|-|15|-
CASSPANSLGNTIYF
TGTGCCAGCAGTCCAGCGAATAGCTTAGGAAACACCATATATTTT
>TRBV7-2|TRBJ2-5|TRBD2|16|once
CASSRFSGGAGETQYF
TGTGCCAGCAGCCGATTTAGCGGGGGGGCCGGAGAGACCCAGTACTTC
>TRBV6-5|TRBJ1-2|-|14|-
CASSPSRTNYGYTF
TGTGCCAGCAGCCCTAGTAGAACCAACTATGGCTACACCTTC
>TRBV30|TRBJ2-2|TRBD1|15|-
CAWSVGDRGTGELFF
TGTGCCTGGAGTGTCGGAGACAGGGGGACCGGGGAGCTGTTTTTT
>TRBV28|TRBJ2-7|TRBD1|15|-
CASKGQGVSSYEQYF
TGTGCCAGCAAAGGACAGGGGGTATCATCCTACGAGCAGTACTTC
>TRBV25-1|TRBJ2-7|TRBD2|17|-
CASSNDKAGGVLYEQYF
TGTGCCAGCAGCAACGACAAAGCGGGAGGAGTCCTCTACGAGCAGTACTTC
>TRBV5-6|TRBJ2-3|TRBD2|14|-
CASSLCGSADTQYF
TGTGCCAGCAGCTTGTGCGGGAGCGCAGATACGCAGTATTTT
>TRBV27|TRBJ2-1|-|14|-
CASSLSKEYNEQFF
TGTGCCAGCAGTTTATCGAAGGAGTACAATGAGCAGTTCTTC
>TRBV5-6|TRBJ2-1|-|12|-
CASSLNPRDYFF
TGTGCCAGCAGCTTGAATCCCCGGGATTACTTCTTC
>TRBV5-4|TRBJ2-2|-|17|-
CASSSAADRTSAGELFF
TGTGCCAGCAGCTCGGCCGCTGACAGAACCTCTGCCGGGGAGCTGTTTTTT
>TRBV5-6|TRBJ1-5|-|17|-
CASSSGQGPESNQPQHF
TGTGCCAGCAGCTCGGGACAAGGCCCCGAGAGCAATCAGCCCCAGCATTTT
>TRBV2|TRBJ1-1|TRBD1|12|once
CASSYRGTEAFF
TGTGCCAGCAGTTACAGGGGCACTGAAGCTTTCTTT
>TRBV7-8|TRBJ2-2|TRBD1|17|few
CASSRKQTGERAGELFF
TGTGCCAGCAGCCGGAAGCAAACAGGGGAGAGGGCCGGGGAGCTGTTTTTT
>TRBV5-1|TRBJ2-5|TRBD2|17|-
CASSDLNRGGLRETQYF
TGCGCCAGCAGCGATCTAAACCGGGGGGGCCTGAGAGAGACCCAGTACTTC
>TRBV9|TRBJ2-3|-|16|once
CASSVEGGASTDTQYF
TGTGCCAGCAGCGTAGAGGGGGGGGCGAGCACAGATACGCAGTATTTT
>TRBV7-9|TRBJ2-7|-|15|-
CASSPRGQESYEQYF
TGTGCCAGCAGCCCGCGGGGTCAGGAGTCCTACGAGCAGTACTTC
>TRBV4-3|TRBJ1-3|-|18|once
CASSQEVSHLGSGNTIYF
TGCGCCAGCAGCCAAGAGGTATCGCATCTAGGATCTGGAAACACCATATATTTT